Listed below are T cell receptor beta chains from one sample, sequenced in a study of T cells expressing NK-cell markers. TCRdb reworked the 5' RACE reads into one entry per CDR3 protein, no DNA. The listing records 550,000 or so distinct CDR3 sequences. Source material: blood T cells: a sorted CD56 or NKG2C T cell subset, CD4+ or CD8+ T cells, or bulk PBMC T cells (not recorded which). The source of these receptors is a man between 18 and 35 years old in good health. The CDR3 runs from the conserved cysteine through the conserved F or W.

j_gene: TRBJ2-3; v_gene: TRBV14; len: 15; CDR3aa: CASSQDFGSTDTQYF
j_gene: TRBJ1-5; v_gene: TRBV12-3/TRBV12-4; len: 15; CDR3aa: CASTDLGTLNQPQHF
j_gene: TRBJ1-6; v_gene: TRBV9; len: 15; CDR3aa: CASSAQTGGSSPLHF
j_gene: TRBJ2-2; v_gene: TRBV30; len: 15; CDR3aa: CAWSALAGNAGELFF
j_gene: TRBJ2-1; v_gene: TRBV5-1; len: 21; CDR3aa: CASSLFQGAWSRGRPYNEQFF
j_gene: TRBJ2-4; v_gene: TRBV15; len: 13; CDR3aa: CATRIDGKNIQYF
j_gene: TRBJ1-1; v_gene: TRBV27; len: 15; CDR3aa: CASSLRAGSYTEAFF
j_gene: TRBJ2-4; v_gene: TRBV6-1; len: 17; CDR3aa: CASSEFSGGSAKNIQYF
j_gene: TRBJ2-4; v_gene: TRBV25-1; len: 16; CDR3aa: CASSEEGTRSKNIQYF
j_gene: TRBJ2-3; v_gene: TRBV12-3/TRBV12-4; len: 15; CDR3aa: CASSSGTSYTDTQYF
j_gene: TRBJ2-3; v_gene: TRBV5-1; len: 16; CDR3aa: CASSPQADLSTDTQYF
j_gene: TRBJ2-3; v_gene: TRBV27; len: 17; CDR3aa: CASSHRPGTGGADTQYF
j_gene: TRBJ2-1; v_gene: TRBV28; len: 16; CDR3aa: CASSYLAGGTYNEQFF
j_gene: TRBJ2-7; v_gene: TRBV4-2; len: 16; CDR3aa: CASSQSAFGSIYEQYF
j_gene: TRBJ2-3; v_gene: TRBV6-1; len: 15; CDR3aa: CASSERGRGTDTQYF